One TCR beta chain is described in this entry. Its antigen remains unidentified. The junction shows a germline mismatch at one end, possibly a read error. The library was prepared using PCR. The run used an Illumina HiSeq 4000. High-throughput sequencing was used to profile the TCR beta-chain CDR3 region of each patient. The study's processing was this. A classifier to discriminate distant-metastatic papillary thyroid cancer patients was built from CDR3 differences across clinicopathological groups. Repertoire diversity was assessed with the Shannon index, and tumor-blood repertoire similarity with the Morisita-Horn index. Using fastp trimming at Q25 and MiXCR clonotype assembly, TCRdb reanalyzed the public sequencing data and kept in-frame beta chains. The V and J calls shown here were made by TCRdb, not taken from the authors' results. This sample comprises about 92,000 clones, 15% of them detected only once. The ten largest clonotypes hold about 3.6% of the sample.

The data belong to a study of metastatic and nonmetastatic thyroid tumors (TCRdb year 2020). About the investigation overall: The researchers compared repertoires between peripheral blood samples and tumor or nodule tissue samples from patients with malignant or benign thyroid disease. What the work shows at the level of the full study, not this receptor alone: In both blood and tumor samples, malignant tumors were reported to have significantly higher TCR beta diversity than benign nodules.

No patient had received any treatment before thyroid surgery. Patient clinical samples collected from the early 2010s to the late 2010s were retrospectively analysed using T-cell receptor beta sequencing. The CDR3, from cysteine to phenylalanine, totals 15 residues. The retained sequence is limited to the CDR3, 45 bases, with the frame set at the first base. Based on the germline V gene, the CDR1 and CDR2 sequences are SGHVS and FQNEAQ. What was sequenced was blood. This TCR was sampled from a female donor with papillary thyroid cancer or a benign thyroid nodule (not recorded which). Some clones in this sample may be carry-over from other donors' samples. The chain is encoded by TRBV7-8 joined to TRBJ2-7; 9 bases in between match TRBD1. The CDR3 protein sequence reads: CASSLTGGPPEEQCF. The DNA sequence is as follows: TGTGCCAGCAGTTTAACAGGGGGCCCCCCTGAAGAGCAGTGCTTC.